The 19 T cell receptor beta chains presented below share a single source sample, sequenced in a study of response to subunit inactivated influenza vaccine. TCRdb re-called the RT-PCR reads through MiXCR, storing one row per CDR3 protein. The profile covers roughly 760,000 distinct CDR3 sequences, with 21% appearing a single time and approximately 10% taken by the ten largest. The input for sequencing was PBMCs from blood, taken around 5 days after vaccination. The receptors here all came from a man aged 50 or older who received an inactivated influenza vaccine.

The chain links TRBV4-1 to TRBJ2-5, with 9 bases that match TRBD2. This CDR3 contains 16 residues. The germline CDR1 and CDR2 sequences are MGHRA and YSYEKL. Trimming took 4 bases from V and 4 from J; bases not matched to a gene: 10. CDR3 residues: CASSPLGSGRGETQYF. The CDR3 DNA sequence: TGCGCCAGCAGCCCTCTAGGTAGCGGGAGAGGAGAGACCCAGTACTTC.

The V gene is TRBV12-3 or TRBV12-4, the J gene TRBJ2-7; D is possibly TRBD1 (6 bases). With 4 bases removed from V and 3 bases from J, the gap between germline ends came to 16 bases. The CDR3 is 15 residues long. The CDR3 loop reads CASSSGVLRSYEQYF. CDR3 DNA sequence: TGTGCCAGCAGTTCAGGGGTTTTAAGAAGCTACGAGCAGTACTTC.

The chain combines TRBV12-3 or TRBV12-4 with TRBJ1-1; D might be TRBD1 (5 bases). V was pared by 3 bases and J by 5 bases, with 13 bases between. CDR3 length equals 14 residues. In nucleotides, the CDR3 is TGTGCCAGCAGTTTGGGGGGGATCAGGACTGAAGCTTTCTTT. Encoded protein: CASSLGGIRTEAFF.

A few counts support this clonotype. This chain uses TRBV18 with TRBJ2-1; a weak D match, TRBD1 (6 bases). Germline CDR1 KGHSH, CDR2 LQKENI. The ends were cut back, 2 bases at V and 8 bases at J, with 13 bases in the middle. The length of the CDR3 is 14 residues. The DNA for the CDR3 is TGTGCCAGCTCACCAAGGGACACCTTGGATGAGCAGTTCTTC. Its translation: CASSPRDTLDEQFF.

The rearrangement uses TRBV5-1 and TRBJ1-2; no clear D. V lost 0 bases and J lost 6, with 9 bases in between. Germline values: CDR1 SGHRS, CDR2 YFSETQ. CDR3 size: 13 residues. The CDR3 loop is CASSLDSPNGYTF. CDR3 in DNA: TGCGCCAGCAGCTTGGACTCCCCTAATGGCTACACCTTC.

V is TRBV20-1 and J is TRBJ2-5; D gene unclear. V was trimmed by 0 bases and J by 0 bases, leaving 11 bases between them. The CDR3 runs to 15 residues. CDR1 and CDR2 (germline): DFQATT, SNEGSKA (reference sequence). This CDR3 is CSARDLGSNQETQYF. The CDR3 DNA reads as TGCAGTGCTAGAGATCTCGGCAGTAACCAAGAGACCCAGTACTTC.

This clonotype is a singleton in its sample. The chain combines TRBV5-1 with TRBJ2-5; 8 bases align to TRBD2. The length of the CDR3 is 18 residues. Looked up from germline, CDR1 is SGHRS and CDR2 is YFSETQ. V trimming: 3 bases; J trimming: 1 base; junction bases outside the gene matches: 14. The CDR3 region is CASSSPGGAGSLQETQYF. The CDR3 DNA reads TGCGCCAGCAGCTCTCCCGGGGGGGCAGGGAGCCTCCAAGAGACCCAGTACTTC.

The DNA of the CDR3 is TGCAGTGCTACATTACCCGGGCGGATGTACTCTGGGGCCAACGTCCTGACTTTC. The encoded protein is CSATLPGRMYSGANVLTF. The chain recombines TRBV20-1 with TRBJ2-6; D uncertain. With 4 bases removed from V and 0 bases from J, the gap between germline ends came to 19 bases. The CDR3 is 18 residues long. Germline V gives CDR1 DFQATT, CDR2 SNEGSKA (reference sequence).

As regards this clonotype: A clone one base away is much larger, so this may be a read error. The chain joins TRBV6-2 or TRBV6-3 to TRBJ2-1, with unresolved D. Per germline, CDR1 MNHEY and CDR2 SVGEGT. V was clipped by 4 bases and J by 0 bases, with 4 bases between them. The length of the CDR3 is 13 residues. The CDR3 DNA reads TGTGCCAGCAGTTCCCTCTCCTACAATGAGCAGTTCTTC. Its translation is CASSSLSYNEQFF.

V gene TRBV4-3 combines with J gene TRBJ2-5; the D is unclear. The CDR3 totals 13 residues. V was pared by 3 bases and J by 3 bases, with 8 bases between. Germline CDR1 reads LGHNA; CDR2 reads YSLEER. CDR3 sequence: CASSQGWEETQYF. The CDR3 coding sequence is TGCGCCAGCAGCCAGGGATGGGAAGAGACCCAGTACTTC.

There are many counts of this clonotype. The V call is TRBV29-1, the J call TRBJ2-3; TRBD1 agrees at 7 bases. Germline V gene lookup returns CDR1 SQVTM and CDR2 ANQGSEA. V trimming: 7 bases; J trimming: 0 bases; junction bases outside the gene matches: 4. CDR3 size: 13 residues. CDR3 DNA sequence: TGCAGCGGGGGACAGTTTAGCACAGATACGCAGTATTTT. Encoded protein: CSGGQFSTDTQYF.

The J gene is TRBJ2-7, the V gene TRBV11-1; D is perhaps TRBD2 (5 bases). Germline CDR1 is SGHAT and CDR2 is FQDESV (reference sequence). Trimming stripped 4 bases from V and 5 bases from J, with 9 bases between. The CDR3 is made up of 12 amino acids. This CDR3 is CASSSSIDEQYF. The CDR3 region has the DNA TGTGCCAGCAGCTCTAGCATCGACGAGCAGTACTTC.

The chain has TRBV4-1 and TRBJ2-1, with 8 bases aligning to TRBD1. Germline-derived CDR1 and CDR2 are MGHRA and YSYEKL. After removal of 1 base from V and 8 bases from J, the junction contained 4 bases not matched to a gene. The CDR3 runs to 14 residues. The CDR3 reads CASSQVDRGDEQFF. The DNA of the CDR3 is TGCGCCAGCAGCCAAGTTGACAGGGGCGATGAGCAGTTCTTC.

The rearrangement joins TRBV19 to TRBJ2-1; perhaps TRBD1 as D (6 bases). The CDR3 extends over 13 amino acids. The V gene's germline CDR1 is LNHDA and CDR2 SQIVND (reference sequence). Trimming shortened V by 5 bases and J by 6 bases, and 11 bases separated the two germline ends. The CDR3 nucleotides are TGTGCCAGTAGTCGCGGACAGTCCAATGAGCAGTTCTTC. As protein: CASSRGQSNEQFF.

This clonotype was counted ten times or more. The chain employs TRBV6-1 and TRBJ1-1; TRBD1 matches at 7 bases. This CDR3 is 13 amino acids long. Looked up from germline, CDR1 is MNHNS and CDR2 is SASEGT. After removal of 6 bases from V and 2 bases from J, the junction contained 3 bases not matched to a gene. DNA for the CDR3: TGTGCCAGCAGAAGGGACAGAAACACTGAAGCTTTCTTT. As protein: CASRRDRNTEAFF.

This clonotype has just a few counts. As DNA, the CDR3 is TGCGCCAGCAGCTTGGTAACAGGGGAGGAGGATACGCAGTATTTT. Translated, it gives CASSLVTGEEDTQYF. The chain couples TRBV5-1 to TRBJ2-3, with a possible D match to TRBD1 (7 bases). CDR3 length: 15 amino acids. V lost 0 bases and J 6 bases, leaving 14 bases between the germline ends. In germline, CDR1 is SGHRS, CDR2 YFSETQ.

The rearrangement links TRBV20-1 to TRBJ2-1, with TRBD2 matching over 7 bases. The germline gives CDR1 DFQATT, CDR2 SNEGSKA (reference sequence). V was pared by 7 bases and J by 5 bases, with 8 bases of the junction left unmatched. The CDR3 is 13 amino acids. The CDR3 here is CSVRLADHNEQFF. CDR3 sequence (DNA): TGCAGTGTGCGGCTAGCGGACCACAATGAGCAGTTCTTC.

This chain uses TRBV5-1 with TRBJ1-1, with D possibly being TRBD1 (6 bases). The V end lost 0 bases, the J end lost 4 bases, and 16 bases lay between the germline ends. The CDR3 runs to 16 residues. Germline V gene sequence: CDR1 SGHRS, CDR2 YFSETQ. CDR3 amino acids: CASSLGRQVVGTEAFF. CDR3 sequence (DNA): TGCGCCAGCAGCTTGGGGAGACAGGTCGTCGGCACTGAAGCTTTCTTT.

Only a few counts were recorded for this clonotype. CDR3 DNA: TGTGCCTGGAGTGGATATGATACGCAGTATTTT. It codes for CAWSGYDTQYF. This chain links TRBV30 with TRBJ2-3; no definite D call. CDR3 length: 11 amino acids. Germline lookup yields CDR1 GTSNPN and CDR2 SVGIG (reference sequence). V lost 1 base and J lost 6, with 5 bases in between. Complete variable domain (other parts from reference TRBV30 and TRBJ2-3): SQTIHQWPATLVQPVGSPLSLECTVEGTSNPNLYWYRQAAGRGLQLLFYSVGIGQISSEVPQNLSASRPQDRQFILSSKKLLLSDSGFYLCAWSGYDTQYFGPGTRLTVL.